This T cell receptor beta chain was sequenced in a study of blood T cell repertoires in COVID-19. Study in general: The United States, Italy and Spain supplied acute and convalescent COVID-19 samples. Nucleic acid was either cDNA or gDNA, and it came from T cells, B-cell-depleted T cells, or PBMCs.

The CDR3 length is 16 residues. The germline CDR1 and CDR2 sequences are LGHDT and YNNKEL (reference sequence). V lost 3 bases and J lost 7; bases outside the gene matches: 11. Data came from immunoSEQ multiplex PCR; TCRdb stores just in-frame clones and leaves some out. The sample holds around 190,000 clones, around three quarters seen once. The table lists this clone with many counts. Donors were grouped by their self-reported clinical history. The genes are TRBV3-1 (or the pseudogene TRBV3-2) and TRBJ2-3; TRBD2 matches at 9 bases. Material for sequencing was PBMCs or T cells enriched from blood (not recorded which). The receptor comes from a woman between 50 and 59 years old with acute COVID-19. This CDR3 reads CASSQDASGERNTQYF. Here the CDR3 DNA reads TGTGCCAGCAGCCAGGATGCTAGCGGGGAGAGGAATACGCAGTATTTT.